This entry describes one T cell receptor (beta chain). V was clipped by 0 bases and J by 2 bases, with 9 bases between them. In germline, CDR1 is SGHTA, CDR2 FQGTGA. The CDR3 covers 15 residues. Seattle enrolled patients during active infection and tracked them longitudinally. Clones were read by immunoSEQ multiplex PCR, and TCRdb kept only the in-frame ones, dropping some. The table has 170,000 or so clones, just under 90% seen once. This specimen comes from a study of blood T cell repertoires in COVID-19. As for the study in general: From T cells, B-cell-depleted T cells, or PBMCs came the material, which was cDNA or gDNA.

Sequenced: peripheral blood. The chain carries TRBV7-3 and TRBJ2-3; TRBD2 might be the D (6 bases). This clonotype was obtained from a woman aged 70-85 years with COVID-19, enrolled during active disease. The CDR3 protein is CASSLTRGDTDTQYF. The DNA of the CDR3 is TGTGCCAGCAGCTTAACGCGGGGCGACACAGATACGCAGTATTTT.